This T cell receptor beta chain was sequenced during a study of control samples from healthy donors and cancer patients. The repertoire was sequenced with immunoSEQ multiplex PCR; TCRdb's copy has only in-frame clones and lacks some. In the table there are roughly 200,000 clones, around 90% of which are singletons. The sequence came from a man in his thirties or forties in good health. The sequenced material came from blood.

DNA of the CDR3: TGTGCCACCAGTGATTACCGGGACTTGCAAGAGACCCAGTACTTC. The encoded protein is CATSDYRDLQETQYF. The gene calls are TRBV24-1 and TRBJ2-5, with a tentative D call TRBD2 (6 bases). The V and J ends lost 2 bases and 2 bases respectively, with 11 bases between them. The CDR3 covers 15 residues. Looked up from germline, CDR1 is KGHDR and CDR2 is SFDVKD.